This is a list of T cell receptor beta chains from one sample in a study of blood T cell repertoires in COVID-19. Profiled with immunoSEQ multiplex PCR; TCRdb holds only in-frame clones, not every one. The sample shows around 42,000 clones, 70% to 90% of them seen only once. Sequenced sample: peripheral blood. These receptors all come from a man in his sixties or seventies with acute or convalescent COVID-19. Both conserved end residues are part of each CDR3.

v_call cdr3_aa
TRBV12-3/TRBV12-4 CASSRQGYYGYTF
TRBV5-8 CASSRSFGLELQETQYF
TRBV7-2 CASSLADTKTSYEQYF
TRBV11-3 CASSIPDGTGRDTQYF
TRBV19 CATAAVAGPNTGELFF
TRBV13 CASSLKTLTYEQYF
TRBV18 CASSLGRDRETFF
TRBV15 CATSRDRRGQGGSGTDTQYF
TRBV19 CASGGQGSFYNEQFF
TRBV30 CAWSVPGTAGNTIYF
TRBV19 CASSYQGASYEQYF
TRBV10-1 CATPGQSYEQYF
TRBV18 CASSRVGQVQDTQYF
TRBV19 CATTDREPDTQYF
TRBV7-3 CASTMGGVDGTDTQYF
TRBV5-5 CASSSGRGRAEAFF
TRBV7-9 CASSSFKGATGELFF
TRBV12-3/TRBV12-4 CASQVGANSPLHF
TRBV7-2 CASSWDRAGGNTIYF
TRBV29-1 CSVEYRGRGEQYF
TRBV19 CASSIGQGDTGELFF
TRBV9 CASSDATGRVNGYTF
TRBV5-1 CASSLQADPSGNTIYF
TRBV19 CASSIGGNRGSNTEAFF
TRBV27 CASSSRLAGVNEQFF
TRBV11-3 CASSLGGSNSPLHF
TRBV11-2 CASSLAGTYDGYTF
TRBV10-3 CAMGGGRNYGYTF
TRBV7-6 CASSWTGRETQYF
TRBV6-5 CASSLRQGTGANVLTF
TRBV7-3 CASSRSGRSSYNEQFF
TRBV3-1/TRBV3-2 CASSQVQGGGGGNTIYF
TRBV24-1 CATSVGTTSGGAEEQFF
TRBV7-2 CASRGQTNTGELFF
TRBV4-2 CASSQDHAGGNQPQHF
TRBV18 CASSESRSAYEQYF
TRBV9 CASSVADYGYTF
TRBV9 CASSRGTGARTDTQYF
TRBV12-3/TRBV12-4 CASSFYRETQYF
TRBV2 CASSVIQNYGYTF
TRBV30 CAWKTGRNTEAFF
TRBV24-1 CATSDERANRKQFF
TRBV18 CASSPRGGGEENEQFF
TRBV3-1/TRBV3-2 CASSHRPGTSALYYNEQFF
TRBV5-6 CASSLTGQGDTEAFF
TRBV15 CATSRDRATNEKLFF
TRBV6-5 CASNAGNYGYTF
TRBV7-2 CASSFTGDNSPLHF
TRBV5-4 CASGGINSPLHF
TRBV11-2 CASSPGSGQHTEAFF
TRBV5-1 CASSLGGRVENEKLFF
TRBV18 CASSQDSATDTQYF
TRBV24-1 CATSDPASGGTDTQYF
TRBV27 CASSLWTGQETQYF
TRBV7-2 CASSGQRGGTEAFF
TRBV6-5 CASSGGIMNYGYTF
TRBV4-1 CASSQGGVSVTEAFF
TRBV5-5 CASSLEWDTSYEQYF
TRBV4-1 CASSQMKQGLETQYF